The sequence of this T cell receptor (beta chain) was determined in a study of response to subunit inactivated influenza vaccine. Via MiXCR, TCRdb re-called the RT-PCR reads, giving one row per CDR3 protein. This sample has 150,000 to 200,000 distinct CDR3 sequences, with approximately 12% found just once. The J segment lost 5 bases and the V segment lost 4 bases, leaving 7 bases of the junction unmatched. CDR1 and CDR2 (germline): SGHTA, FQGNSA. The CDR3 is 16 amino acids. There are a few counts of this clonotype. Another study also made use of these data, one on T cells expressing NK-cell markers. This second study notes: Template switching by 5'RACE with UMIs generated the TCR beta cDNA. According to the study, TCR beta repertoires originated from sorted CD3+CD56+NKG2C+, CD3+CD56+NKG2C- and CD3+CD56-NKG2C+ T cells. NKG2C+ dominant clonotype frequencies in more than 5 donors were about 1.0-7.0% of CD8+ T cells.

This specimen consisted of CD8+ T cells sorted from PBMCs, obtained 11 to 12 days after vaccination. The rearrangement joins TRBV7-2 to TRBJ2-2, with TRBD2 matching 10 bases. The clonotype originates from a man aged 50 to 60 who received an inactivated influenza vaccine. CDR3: CASSSSSGGGTGELFF. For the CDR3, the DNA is TGTGCCAGCAGCTCCTCTAGCGGGGGAGGGACCGGGGAGCTGTTTTTT.